Sequencing of this TCR beta chain was carried out in a study of blood T cells in healthy people across ages. The second PCR ran about 6 to 11 cycles with a sample-barcoded 5' primer and J-beta primers. From the 5' RACE reads, TCRdb called clonotypes with MiXCR, one entry per CDR3 protein. The sample records about 900,000 distinct CDR3 sequences, 62% being singletons. With regard to this clonotype: The target antigen is unknown. One end of the junction varies from germline; a read error may be responsible.

CDR1 MDHEN and CDR2 SYDVKM come from the germline V gene. This CDR3 has 16 amino acids. Overall study findings and caveats: Significant beta diversity loss was already apparent by age approximately 40, declining roughly linearly.

The rearrangement uses TRBV28 and TRBJ2-4; the D gene is possibly TRBD2 (5 bases). Sequencing was done on a sample of blood. The origin of this receptor is a man between 25 and 39 years old in good health. CDR3 region: CASSPLGSLAKNTQYF. DNA of the CDR3: TGTGCCAGCAGTCCCCTCGGTAGCCTAGCCAAAAACACTCAGTACTTC.